These T cell receptor beta chains were read from a single sample in a study of blood T cells in healthy people across ages. TCRdb processed the 5' RACE reads anew with MiXCR; each CDR3 protein has one entry. The table shows 870,000 or so distinct CDR3 sequences, with about 30% occurring only once. Sequences were obtained from blood. Source of these receptors: a woman older than 75 in good health. Both conserved end residues are part of each CDR3. D genes are given only for firm matches. Clone sizes are given selectively: once, few, many, or a class where the clone is expanded.

j_call clone_size d_call v_call cdr3_aa cdr3_nt
TRBJ2-3 - - TRBV11-2 CASSADWPTSTDTQYF TGTGCCAGCAGCGCGGACTGGCCAACCTCAACAGATACGCAGTATTTT
TRBJ2-5 many - TRBV7-2 CASSQAVQETQYF TGTGCCAGCAGCCAAGCGGTCCAAGAGACCCAGTACTTC
TRBJ2-1 many - TRBV9 CASSVVGNSYNEQFF TGTGCCAGCAGCGTAGTAGGAAACTCCTACAATGAGCAGTTCTTC
TRBJ2-4 - - TRBV7-9 CASSTKRASHNEQYF TGTGCCAGCAGCACTAAGAGGGCATCCCACAATGAGCAGTACTTC
TRBJ1-1 - - TRBV2 CASSEEHVGLGTEAFF TGTGCCAGCAGTGAAGAACACGTAGGGTTGGGCACTGAAGCTTTCTTT
TRBJ1-4 - TRBD1 TRBV30 CAWSRGTVTNEKLFF TGTGCCTGGAGTCGGGGGACAGTTACTAATGAAAAACTGTTTTTT
TRBJ2-3 few TRBD2 TRBV7-2 CASSRTSGVEDTQYF TGTGCCAGCAGTCGGACTAGCGGGGTGGAAGATACGCAGTATTTT
TRBJ2-5 many TRBD2 TRBV11-3 CASSFGGSQETQYF TGTGCCAGCAGTTTCGGGGGGAGCCAAGAGACCCAGTACTTC
TRBJ1-2 many - TRBV6-2/TRBV6-3 CASRLRYGYTF TGTGCCAGCAGGCTCCGATATGGCTACACCTTC
TRBJ2-3 - TRBD1 TRBV12-3/TRBV12-4 CAGSFPGQVYTDTQYF TGTGCCGGCAGTTTCCCAGGACAGGTTTACACAGATACGCAGTATTTT
TRBJ2-1 - - TRBV19 CASSEVLRGNYNEQFF TGTGCCAGTAGTGAAGTTTTGCGGGGAAACTACAATGAGCAGTTCTTC
TRBJ2-7 - - TRBV5-1 CASSLTTTLSEQYF TGCGCCAGCAGCTTAACTACGACATTGTCGGAGCAGTACTTC
TRBJ2-7 many - TRBV20-1 CSAREGVYEQYF TGCAGTGCTAGAGAGGGGGTCTACGAGCAGTACTTC
TRBJ2-5 many - TRBV7-8 CASSLSLAPETQYF TGTGCCAGCAGCTTGAGCCTAGCGCCAGAGACCCAGTACTTC
TRBJ2-3 - TRBD2 TRBV7-9 CASSLDLAGATDTQYF TGTGCCAGCAGCTTGGACCTAGCGGGGGCCACAGATACGCAGTATTTT
TRBJ2-1 many - TRBV7-2 CASSSYESSYNEQFF TGTGCCAGCAGCTCTTACGAGAGCTCCTACAATGAGCAGTTCTTC
TRBJ2-7 - TRBD1 TRBV28 CASSLSSGTGSYEQYF TGTGCCAGCAGTTTGTCATCCGGGACAGGGTCCTACGAGCAGTACTTC
TRBJ2-5 many - TRBV7-2 CASSLSRLARGETQYF TGTGCCAGCAGCTTATCTCGGCTTGCGCGGGGCGAGACCCAGTACTTC
TRBJ2-7 many TRBD2 TRBV20-1 CSASLFALAGSSGEQYF TGCAGTGCTAGCTTGTTCGCCTTAGCGGGATCCTCGGGCGAGCAGTACTTC
TRBJ2-7 - TRBD1 TRBV5-1 CASSAGTGDMYEQYF TGCGCCAGCAGCGCGGGGACAGGGGATATGTACGAGCAGTACTTC
TRBJ2-2 few - TRBV15 CATSRGATANTGELFF TGTGCCACCAGCAGAGGAGCGACAGCGAACACCGGGGAGCTGTTTTTT
TRBJ2-5 few - TRBV18 CVSSTGTQETQYF TGTGTCAGCTCAACCGGGACACAAGAGACCCAGTACTTC
TRBJ1-2 many TRBD1 TRBV6-1 CASKGQGPGYTF TGTGCCAGCAAAGGACAGGGACCTGGCTACACCTTC
TRBJ2-3 many - TRBV7-7 CASSFGLPGSTDTQYF TGTGCCAGCAGCTTTGGACTACCAGGGAGCACAGATACGCAGTATTTT
TRBJ1-4 - - TRBV10-3 CAISSSNEKLVF TGTGCCATCAGCTCCAGTAATGAAAAACTGGTTTTT
TRBJ2-7 many TRBD1 TRBV7-6 CASSLASSRTGAYEQYF TGTGCCAGCAGCTTAGCGAGTAGTCGGACAGGAGCCTACGAGCAGTACTTC
TRBJ1-1 - - TRBV7-7 CASSPGPKGTEAFF TGTGCCAGCAGCCCTGGCCCAAAGGGTACTGAAGCTTTCTTT
TRBJ1-5 few - TRBV19 CASSTGPGGQPQHF TGTGCCAGTAGTACAGGACCGGGTGGTCAGCCCCAGCATTTT
TRBJ1-2 many - TRBV9 CASSVATGPNYGYTF TGTGCCAGCAGCGTGGCGACGGGACCTAACTATGGCTACACCTTC
TRBJ2-3 few TRBD2 TRBV7-2 CASRSPLAGGGDTQYF TGTGCCAGCAGGTCCCCACTAGCGGGGGGGGGAGATACGCAGTATTTT
TRBJ2-6 - - TRBV20-1 CSARPHRLLSGANVLTF TGCAGTGCTAGACCCCATAGGCTCCTCTCTGGGGCCAACGTCCTGACTTTC
TRBJ2-3 many TRBD1 TRBV20-1 CSVDRAEYTDTQYF TGCAGTGTCGACAGGGCAGAGTACACAGATACGCAGTATTTT
TRBJ2-7 many - TRBV7-2 CASSLGGLAPSSYEQYF TGTGCCAGCAGCTTAGGGGGTTTAGCCCCTAGCTCCTACGAGCAGTACTTC
TRBJ1-1 - - TRBV29-1 CSVELPNNKNTEAFF TGCAGCGTTGAACTCCCGAACAACAAGAACACTGAAGCTTTCTTT
TRBJ1-2 many TRBD1 TRBV6-6 CASTPDRAGYTF TGTGCCAGCACCCCCGACAGGGCTGGCTACACCTTC
TRBJ2-1 few - TRBV11-2 CASSFRLGPRFF TGTGCCAGCAGCTTCCGATTGGGTCCAAGGTTCTTC
TRBJ1-6 - - TRBV5-6 CASSAEKPSSYNSPLHF TGTGCCAGCAGCGCGGAAAAGCCGAGCTCCTATAATTCACCCCTCCACTTT
TRBJ1-1 few TRBD1 TRBV3-1 CASSQNRDRAFQGAFF TGTGCCAGCAGCCAAAACCGGGACAGGGCGTTCCAAGGAGCTTTCTTT
TRBJ2-1 many TRBD1 TRBV18 CASSPPLTGLNEQFF TGTGCCAGCTCACCACCTTTGACAGGGCTCAATGAGCAGTTCTTC
TRBJ1-2 many - TRBV18 CASSPTSRGDYGYTF TGTGCCAGCTCACCTACGTCCAGGGGAGACTATGGCTACACCTTC
TRBJ2-5 - TRBD1 TRBV19 CASGTTPSRTGRETQYF TGTGCCAGTGGTACGACCCCCTCGAGGACAGGACGAGAGACCCAGTACTTC
TRBJ2-1 many TRBD2 TRBV5-1 CASSLPGLAGGSEQFF TGCGCCAGCAGCTTGCCGGGACTAGCGGGGGGTTCTGAGCAGTTCTTC
TRBJ2-5 many TRBD2 TRBV27 CASSFWRGTSETQYF TGTGCCAGCAGTTTTTGGCGGGGGACCTCAGAGACCCAGTACTTC
TRBJ1-2 few - TRBV18 CASSPDTFYYGYTF TGTGCCAGCTCACCAGATACCTTCTACTATGGTTACACCTTC
TRBJ2-7 once - TRBV12-3/TRBV12-4 CASSFRRQEQYF TGTGCCAGCAGTTTTAGAAGACAAGAGCAGTACTTC
TRBJ2-2 once - TRBV7-6 CASSLEGGMNTGELFF TGTGCCAGCAGTCTAGAGGGGGGGATGAACACCGGGGAGCTGTTTTTT
TRBJ1-5 few - TRBV6-2/TRBV6-3 CAGSQLSNQPQHF TGTGCCGGCAGCCAACTTAGCAATCAGCCCCAGCATTTT
TRBJ2-7 many TRBD2 TRBV5-1 CASSLEWGGSYEQYF TGCGCCAGCAGCTTGGAGTGGGGGGGCTCCTACGAGCAGTACTTC
TRBJ2-2 - - TRBV9 CASSVGWAGTGELFF TGTGCCAGCAGCGTAGGTTGGGCAGGGACCGGGGAGCTGTTTTTT
TRBJ2-2 many - TRBV29-1 CSVDRGNTGELFF TGCAGCGTTGACCGGGGGAACACCGGGGAGCTGTTTTTT
TRBJ2-5 few TRBD1 TRBV19 CASSRQGSQVTQYF TGTGCCAGTAGTAGACAGGGCAGCCAAGTGACCCAGTACTTC
TRBJ1-2 many - TRBV6-5 CASSYNGGNYGYTF TGTGCCAGCAGTTATAATGGGGGCAACTATGGCTACACCTTC
TRBJ2-3 many TRBD2 TRBV19 CASAKTSWDADTQYF TGTGCCAGTGCCAAGACTAGCTGGGATGCAGATACGCAGTATTTT
TRBJ1-5 few - TRBV6-1 CASSGRPINSNQPQHF TGTGCCAGCAGTGGGCGCCCCATAAATAGCAATCAGCCCCAGCATTTT
TRBJ1-1 - TRBD1 TRBV12-3/TRBV12-4 CASSDHGTGNTEAFF TGTGCCAGCAGTGACCACGGGACAGGGAACACTGAAGCTTTCTTT
TRBJ1-1 - - TRBV7-2 CASSPAWAWSTEAFF TGTGCCAGCAGCCCAGCCTGGGCGTGGAGCACTGAAGCTTTCTTT